This TCR beta chain was found in a study of blood T cell repertoires in COVID-19. Study-wide context: Whether acute or convalescent, the COVID-19 samples came from the United States, Italy and Spain. PBMCs, B-cell-depleted T cells, or T cells were the source of the cDNA or gDNA that made up the material.

Followed longitudinally, the Seattle patients had been enrolled during active infection. Sequenced by immunoSEQ multiplex PCR; TCRdb stores in-frame clones only, minus some. The table records about 340,000 clones, about 89% of them present only once. J lost 4 bases, V lost 2 bases, and 6 bases had no gene match. CDR1 is SGHTA and CDR2 is FQGNSA in the germline V gene. The CDR3 extends over 15 amino acids. The chain joins TRBV7-2 to TRBJ1-1, with 8 bases fitting TRBD1. The specimen sequenced was peripheral blood. The sequence was collected from a woman aged 50 to 60 with COVID-19, enrolled during active disease. For the CDR3, the DNA is TGTGCCAGCAGCTTAAACCAGGGGGCAGGCACTGAAGCTTTCTTT. This gives the protein CASSLNQGAGTEAFF.